What follows describes a single T cell receptor beta chain. A second PCR, run for roughly 7 to 11 cycles, used a sample-barcoded 5' primer plus a J-beta primer mix. TCRdb processed the 5' RACE reads anew with MiXCR; each CDR3 protein has one entry. The repertoire includes about 1.6 million distinct CDR3 sequences, 30% to 35% of them detected once, and roughly 12% sits in the top ten. This CDR3 comprises 15 residues. Germline assignment: CDR1 SGHAT and CDR2 FQNNGV. The ends were cut back, 5 bases at V and 2 bases at J, with 13 bases in the middle. This sample stems from a study of blood T cells in healthy people across ages.

The rearrangement links TRBV11-2 to TRBJ2-1; D not resolved. The source is a woman aged 25 to 39 in good health. Sequencing was carried out using blood. The CDR3: CASSPGMMAYNEQFF. The CDR3 nucleotides read TGTGCCAGCAGCCCCGGAATGATGGCCTACAATGAGCAGTTCTTC.